The rows below give T cell receptor beta chains drawn from one sample of a study of molecular identifiers for immune sequencing clone quantification. TCRdb reprocessed the PCR reads with MiXCR, giving one entry per CDR3 protein. The data show approximately 670,000 distinct CDR3 sequences, about 20% seen once. What was sequenced was naive CD8+ T cells from blood, with Jurkat cell RNA spiked in. The receptors derive from a human donor in good health. Some libraries in this study had Jurkat cell RNA spiked in. The CDR3 runs from the conserved cysteine through the conserved F or W. Fields, in order: J gene, clone size, V gene, D gene, CDR3 protein, CDR3 DNA. D genes are given only for firm matches. A clone size is listed for some rows: how often the clone was seen (once, few, many), or a class if it is expanded.

j_gene: TRBJ1-5
abundance: many
v_gene: TRBV13
d_gene: .
CDR3aa: CASSYSKSQPQHF
CDR3nt: TGTGCCAGCAGCTATTCGAAGAGTCAGCCCCAGCATTTT

j_gene: TRBJ2-3
abundance: .
v_gene: TRBV5-4
d_gene: .
CDR3aa: CADEEDPEDTQYF
CDR3nt: TGTGCGGACGAGGAGGACCCCGAGGATACGCAGTATTTT

j_gene: TRBJ2-3
abundance: many
v_gene: TRBV2
d_gene: TRBD1
CDR3aa: CASDRDTDTQYF
CDR3nt: TGTGCGAGCGACAGGGACACAGATACGCAGTATTTT

j_gene: TRBJ2-7
abundance: many
v_gene: TRBV6-6
d_gene: TRBD1
CDR3aa: CATRDRGSYEQYF
CDR3nt: TGTGCCACCCGGGACAGGGGGTCCTACGAGCAGTACTTC

j_gene: TRBJ2-1
abundance: .
v_gene: TRBV6-5
d_gene: .
CDR3aa: CASSYAVTGIGYNEQFF
CDR3nt: TGTGCCAGCAGTTACGCGGTGACAGGAATAGGGTACAATGAGCAGTTCTTC

j_gene: TRBJ2-3
abundance: many
v_gene: TRBV12-3/TRBV12-4
d_gene: TRBD2
CDR3aa: CASTTPFSSGDKVSTDTQYF
CDR3nt: TGTGCCAGCACTACTCCCTTTTCTAGCGGGGATAAAGTAAGCACAGATACGCAGTATTTT

j_gene: TRBJ2-1
abundance: few
v_gene: TRBV20-1
d_gene: .
CDR3aa: CSARVGVPGYNEQFF
CDR3nt: TGCAGTGCTAGAGTCGGGGTCCCCGGATACAATGAGCAGTTCTTC

j_gene: TRBJ2-7
abundance: .
v_gene: TRBV5-8
d_gene: TRBD1
CDR3aa: CASSLGSGGYEQSF
CDR3nt: TGTGCCAGCAGCTTGGGGTCAGGGGGCTACGAGCAGTCCTTC

j_gene: TRBJ2-3
abundance: few
v_gene: TRBV6-1
d_gene: TRBD2
CDR3aa: CASSELRTSGGGTDTQYF
CDR3nt: TGTGCCAGCAGTGAGCTAAGGACTAGCGGGGGGGGCACAGATACGCAGTATTTT

j_gene: TRBJ1-2
abundance: few
v_gene: TRBV27
d_gene: TRBD1
CDR3aa: CASGQVYGYTF
CDR3nt: TGTGCCAGCGGACAGGTCTATGGCTACACCTTC

j_gene: TRBJ2-1
abundance: many
v_gene: TRBV7-2
d_gene: .
CDR3aa: CASSFSGSLHNEQFF
CDR3nt: TGTGCCAGCAGCTTTTCGGGGTCCTTACACAATGAGCAGTTCTTC

j_gene: TRBJ1-1
abundance: many
v_gene: TRBV28
d_gene: .
CDR3aa: CASSFHGIVRNTEAFF
CDR3nt: TGTGCCAGCAGTTTTCACGGGATCGTGCGGAACACTGAAGCTTTCTTT

j_gene: TRBJ2-1
abundance: .
v_gene: TRBV6-1
d_gene: TRBD2
CDR3aa: CASSLTRTSGVLLNNEQFF
CDR3nt: TGTGCCAGCAGTCTGACCAGGACTAGCGGAGTTCTTTTGAACAATGAGCAGTTCTTC

j_gene: TRBJ2-7
abundance: many
v_gene: TRBV5-1
d_gene: .
CDR3aa: CASSFLGAGSSYEQYF
CDR3nt: TGCGCCAGCAGCTTCCTAGGGGCAGGGAGCTCCTACGAGCAGTACTTC

j_gene: TRBJ1-1
abundance: many
v_gene: TRBV9
d_gene: .
CDR3aa: CASSVGAVEEAFF
CDR3nt: TGTGCCAGCAGCGTAGGGGCCGTTGAAGAAGCTTTCTTT

j_gene: TRBJ1-5
abundance: many
v_gene: TRBV7-8
d_gene: .
CDR3aa: CASSLYGDQPQHF
CDR3nt: TGTGCCAGCAGCTTATACGGGGATCAGCCCCAGCATTTT

j_gene: TRBJ1-1
abundance: .
v_gene: TRBV7-9
d_gene: TRBD1
CDR3aa: CASRDRDGFHLSTEAFF
CDR3nt: TGTGCCAGCAGAGACAGGGACGGTTTTCATTTGAGCACTGAAGCTTTCTTT

j_gene: TRBJ2-7
abundance: few
v_gene: TRBV7-9
d_gene: .
CDR3aa: CASSRTERTYEQYF
CDR3nt: TGTGCCAGCAGCCGTACGGAGCGAACCTACGAGCAGTACTTC